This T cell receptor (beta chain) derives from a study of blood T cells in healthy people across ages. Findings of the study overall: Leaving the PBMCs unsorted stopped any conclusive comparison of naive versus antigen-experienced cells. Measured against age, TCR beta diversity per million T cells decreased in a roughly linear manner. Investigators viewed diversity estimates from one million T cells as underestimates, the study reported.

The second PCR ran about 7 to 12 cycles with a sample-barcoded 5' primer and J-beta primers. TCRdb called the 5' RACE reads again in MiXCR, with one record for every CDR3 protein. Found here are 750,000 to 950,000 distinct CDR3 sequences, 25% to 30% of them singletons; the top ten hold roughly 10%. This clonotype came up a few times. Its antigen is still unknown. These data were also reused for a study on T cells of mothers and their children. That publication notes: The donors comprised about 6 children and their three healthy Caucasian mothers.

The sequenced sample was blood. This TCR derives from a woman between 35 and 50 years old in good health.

The CDR3 sequence is CASSLGQGCSEAFF. The CDR3 bases are TGTGCCAGCAGTTTAGGGCAGGGTTGCTCTGAAGCTTTCTTT. This chain links TRBV12-3 or TRBV12-4 with TRBJ1-1; D possibly corresponds to TRBD1 (5 bases). V was shortened by 1 base and J by 6 bases, with 12 bases between the two germline ends. There are 14 residues in the CDR3.